These 20 T cell receptor beta chains came from one sample sequenced in a study of cytomegalovirus exposure and HLA in healthy donors. PCR involved 60 Vbeta and 13 Jbeta primers. Measured with immunoSEQ multiplex PCR; TCRdb has only the in-frame clones, and not every one. Here the sample spans roughly 150,000 clones, roughly 84% being singletons. The source material was PBMCs. These receptor sequences come from a woman in her late teens or twenties in good health and CMV-seronegative.

This chain connects TRBV7-9 to TRBJ2-3; TRBD2 matches 7 bases. CDR1 is SEHNR and CDR2 is FQNEAQ in the germline V gene (reference sequence). This CDR3 comprises 17 residues. V lost 6 bases and J lost 2; bases outside the gene matches: 14. The CDR3 region is CASSPRGGGVNTDTQYF. In DNA, the CDR3 is TGTGCCAGCAGTCCCCGGGGCGGGGGTGTCAACACAGATACGCAGTATTTT. The full variable domain, in which reference TRBV7-9 and TRBJ2-3 provide the parts outside the CDR3, is DTGVSQNPRHKITKRGQNVTFRCDPISEHNRLYWYRQTLGQGPEFLTYFQNEAQLEKSRLLSDRFSAERPKGSFSTLEIQRTEQGDSAMYLCASSPRGGGVNTDTQYFGPGTRLTVL.

The rearrangement joins TRBV7-8 to TRBJ1-2, with TRBD1 identical over 8 bases. CDR3 length equals 12 residues. V was clipped by 8 bases and J by 4 bases; unmatched bases: 3. In germline, CDR1 is SGHVS, CDR2 FQNEAQ. The DNA of the CDR3 is TGTGCCAGCCAAGGGACAGGCTATGGCTACACCTTC. It yields the protein CASQGTGYGYTF.

The V gene is TRBV5-6, the J gene TRBJ2-2, with TRBD1 identical over 9 bases. The germline gives CDR1 SGHDT, CDR2 YYEEEE. V lost 5 bases to trimming and J lost 0 bases; unmatched junction nucleotides: 5. This CDR3 spans 16 amino acids. The chain's CDR3 is CASREGQGPNTGELFF. The CDR3 DNA reads TGTGCCAGCAGGGAAGGACAGGGGCCGAACACCGGGGAGCTGTTTTTT.

This sequence joins TRBV30 and TRBJ1-1; tentatively, D is TRBD1 (6 bases). The CDR3 is made up of 17 amino acids. CDR1 GTSNPN and CDR2 SVGIG come from the germline V gene (reference sequence). V gave up 0 bases and J gave up 1 base, with 18 bases separating them. For the CDR3, the DNA is TGTGCCTGGAGTGTCGGCTTAACAGGACAGAAGAACACTGAAGCTTTCTTT. Its translation: CAWSVGLTGQKNTEAFF. Using reference TRBV30 and TRBJ1-1 for the parts outside the CDR3, the full variable domain is SQTIHQWPATLVQPVGSPLSLECTVEGTSNPNLYWYRQAAGRGLQLLFYSVGIGQISSEVPQNLSASRPQDRQFILSSKKLLLSDSGFYLCAWSVGLTGQKNTEAFFGQGTRLTVV.

This chain uses TRBV5-1 with TRBJ2-1, with 10 nucleotides matching TRBD2. The CDR3 contains 16 residues. J was trimmed by 5 bases and V by 0 bases; bases with no gene match: 5. From germline, CDR1 is SGHRS and CDR2 YFSETQ. The CDR3 nucleotides read TGCGCCAGCAGCTTGGCCACTAGCGGGGAGAACAATGAGCAGTTCTTC. Translated, it gives CASSLATSGENNEQFF. The full variable domain, with the rest looked up from reference TRBV5-1 and TRBJ2-1, is KAGVTQTPRYLIKTRGQQVTLSCSPISGHRSVSWYQQTPGQGLQFLFEYFSETQRNKGNFPGRFSGRQFSNSRSEMNVSTLELGDSALYLCASSLATSGENNEQFFGPGTRLTVL.

The V and J genes are TRBV19 and TRBJ2-2; TRBD2 matches at 7 bases. J lost 5 bases, V lost 7 bases, and 7 bases had no gene match. This CDR3 is 14 amino acids long. Germline V CDR1 and CDR2: LNHDA, SQIVND (reference sequence). In DNA, the CDR3 is TGTGCCAGTAAGCTTTCGGGGGGAACCGGGGAGCTGTTTTTT. Translated: CASKLSGGTGELFF.

V is TRBV5-1 and J is TRBJ2-5, with 8 nucleotides matching TRBD1. With V trimmed by 2 bases and J by 1 base, 4 bases remained unmatched. There are 15 residues in the CDR3. Germline CDR1 is SGHRS and CDR2 is YFSETQ. The CDR3 reads CASSFPGQAQETQYF. CDR3 DNA: TGCGCCAGCAGCTTCCCGGGACAGGCCCAAGAGACCCAGTACTTC. The full variable domain, rest sourced from reference TRBV5-1 and TRBJ2-5, is KAGVTQTPRYLIKTRGQQVTLSCSPISGHRSVSWYQQTPGQGLQFLFEYFSETQRNKGNFPGRFSGRQFSNSRSEMNVSTLELGDSALYLCASSFPGQAQETQYFGPGTRLLVL.

This chain links TRBV2 with TRBJ2-2; the match to TRBD1 covers 7 bases. The V gene's germline CDR1 is SNHLY and CDR2 FYNNEI. Trimming at V came to 6 bases and at J to 6 bases, leaving 4 bases not matched to a gene. The CDR3 runs to 13 residues. The CDR3 DNA follows: TGTGCCAGCAGCGTCGACAGGGCCGGGGAGCTGTTTTTT. Protein: CASSVDRAGELFF. The variable domain in full, with the rest retrieved from reference TRBV2 and TRBJ2-2, is EPEVTQTPSHQVTQMGQEVILRCVPISNHLYFYWYRQILGQKVEFLVSFYNNEISEKSEIFDDQFSVERPDGSNFTLKIRSTKLEDSAMYFCASSVDRAGELFFGEGSRLTVL.

The V and J genes are TRBV29-1 and TRBJ2-3, with no clear D. The V end was cut by 2 bases, the J end by 4 bases, with 10 bases between. This CDR3 is built from 13 residues. The V gene's germline CDR1 is SQVTM and CDR2 ANQGSEA. The CDR3 loop is CSVESFAADTQYF. CDR3 nucleotides: TGCAGCGTTGAATCCTTCGCGGCAGATACGCAGTATTTT.

The J gene is TRBJ2-1, the V gene TRBV7-9, with 7 bases fitting TRBD1. V gave up 3 bases and J gave up 3 bases; unmatched junction bases: 11. Per the germline V gene, CDR1 is SEHNR and CDR2 is FQNEAQ (reference sequence). This CDR3 spans 17 amino acids. CDR3 in amino acids: CASSFDLLRDSYNEQFF. The CDR3 coding sequence is TGTGCCAGCAGCTTCGATCTCCTAAGGGACAGCTACAATGAGCAGTTCTTC.

The chain has TRBV5-1 and TRBJ2-1; possible D gene TRBD2, 7 bases. From germline, CDR1 is SGHRS and CDR2 YFSETQ. CDR3 length equals 18 residues. The V and J ends lost 0 bases and 1 base respectively, with 17 bases between them. Written as DNA, the CDR3 is TGCGCCAGCAGCTTGGCCTCGAGGCGGGGGCCGTCCTACAATGAGCAGTTCTTC. It codes for CASSLASRRGPSYNEQFF.

The chain joins TRBV6-1 to TRBJ1-1, with D perhaps TRBD1 (5 bases). The V end lost 1 base, the J end lost 3 bases, and 12 bases lay between the germline ends. Germline CDR1 and CDR2: MNHNS and SASEGT. The CDR3 runs 15 residues. The CDR3 protein is CASSEVAGMDTEAFF. The CDR3 DNA follows: TGTGCCAGCAGTGAAGTGGCAGGGATGGACACTGAAGCTTTCTTT.

DNA of the CDR3: TGCGCCAGCAGGGATACTAGCGGGGGGCTCTCCTACAATGAGCAGTTCTTC. It encodes CASRDTSGGLSYNEQFF. The J gene is TRBJ2-1, the V gene TRBV10-2; TRBD2 matches at 12 bases. The CDR3 contains 17 residues. CDR1 and CDR2 (germline): WSHSY, SAAADI. J lost 0 bases, V lost 6 bases, and 6 bases had no gene match.

The V gene is TRBV5-6, the J gene TRBJ1-1; TRBD1 is a possible D gene (5 bases). Trimming pared 0 bases from V and 8 bases from J, leaving 14 bases between. Germline-derived CDR1 and CDR2 are SGHDT and YYEEEE. There are 14 residues in the CDR3. Here the CDR3 reads CASSLAYGAEEAFF. DNA of the CDR3: TGTGCCAGCAGCTTGGCCTATGGGGCGGAAGAAGCTTTCTTT.

The DNA for the CDR3 is TGTGCCAGCAGCTTCGGACAGGGCACCGGGGAGCTGTTTTTT. This codes for CASSFGQGTGELFF. V usage is TRBV5-6 and J usage is TRBJ2-2; 8 nucleotides match TRBD1. Trimming cost V 2 bases and J 4 bases; bases outside gene matches: 1. Germline V gives CDR1 SGHDT, CDR2 YYEEEE. The CDR3 consists of 14 residues.

J is TRBJ1-4 and V is TRBV29-1; D possibly corresponds to TRBD1 (5 bases). Germline CDR1 reads SQVTM; CDR2 reads ANQGSEA. The V and J ends lost 7 bases and 8 bases respectively, with 14 bases between them. This CDR3 has 12 amino acids. For the CDR3, the DNA is TGCAGCGCCCGGAATAACAGGGAAAAACTGTTTTTT. Translated: CSARNNREKLFF.

The rearrangement uses TRBV10-1 and TRBJ1-1; maybe TRBD1 (5 bases). From germline, CDR1 is WNHNN and CDR2 SYGVQD (reference sequence). Trimming left V 0 bases short and J 1 base short, with 9 bases between. The CDR3 is 15 amino acids. CDR3 region: CASSESRVGNTEAFF. CDR3 coding DNA: TGCGCCAGCAGTGAGTCCAGGGTTGGGAACACTGAAGCTTTCTTT.

V usage is TRBV18 and J usage is TRBJ2-2, with 11 nucleotides matching TRBD2. This CDR3 region has 18 residues. After removal of 1 base from V and 0 bases from J, the junction contained 4 bases not matched to a gene. Germline V lookup: CDR1 KGHSH, CDR2 LQKENI. The CDR3 DNA reads TGTGCCAGCTCACCACGCCTAGCGGGGGGCACGAACACCGGGGAGCTGTTTTTT. Protein product: CASSPRLAGGTNTGELFF. The full variable domain, with the rest looked up from reference TRBV18 and TRBJ2-2, is NAGVMQNPRHLVRRRGQEARLRCSPMKGHSHVYWYRQLPEEGLKFMVYLQKENIIDESGMPKERFSAEFPKEGPSILRIQQVVRGDSAAYFCASSPRLAGGTNTGELFFGEGSRLTVL.

To note about this clone: Other DNA sequences of this sample code for an identical CDR3. This rearrangement joins TRBV6-6 to TRBJ2-5; D is undetermined. The ends were cut back, 2 bases at V and 3 bases at J, with 7 bases in the middle. This CDR3 spans 13 amino acids. The V gene's germline CDR1 is MNHNY and CDR2 SVGAGI (reference sequence). This CDR3 reads CASSYTQKETQYF. DNA for the CDR3: TGTGCCAGCAGTTACACGCAGAAAGAGACCCAGTACTTC.

In DNA form, the CDR3 reads TGCGCCAGCAGTTCGGGACAGCCCTATGGCTACACCTTC. Its translation is CASSSGQPYGYTF. J is TRBJ1-2 and V is TRBV5-1; 7 nucleotides match TRBD1. V gave up 5 bases and J gave up 4 bases; unmatched junction bases: 5. From germline, CDR1 is SGHRS and CDR2 YFSETQ. This CDR3 is built from 13 residues.